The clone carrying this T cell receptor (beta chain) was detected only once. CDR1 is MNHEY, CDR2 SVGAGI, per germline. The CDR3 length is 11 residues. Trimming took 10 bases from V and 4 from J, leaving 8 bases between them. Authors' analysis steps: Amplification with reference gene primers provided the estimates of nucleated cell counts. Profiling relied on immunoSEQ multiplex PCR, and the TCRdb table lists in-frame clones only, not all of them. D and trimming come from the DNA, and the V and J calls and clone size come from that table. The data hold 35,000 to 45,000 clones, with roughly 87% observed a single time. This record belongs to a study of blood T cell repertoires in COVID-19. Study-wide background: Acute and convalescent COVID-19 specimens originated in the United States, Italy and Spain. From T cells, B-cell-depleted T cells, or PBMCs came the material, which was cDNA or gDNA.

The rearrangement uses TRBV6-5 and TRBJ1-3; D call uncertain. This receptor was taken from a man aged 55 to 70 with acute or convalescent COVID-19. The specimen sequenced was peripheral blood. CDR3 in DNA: TGTGCCACGGGGTTCGGAAACACCATATATTTT. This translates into CATGFGNTIYF.